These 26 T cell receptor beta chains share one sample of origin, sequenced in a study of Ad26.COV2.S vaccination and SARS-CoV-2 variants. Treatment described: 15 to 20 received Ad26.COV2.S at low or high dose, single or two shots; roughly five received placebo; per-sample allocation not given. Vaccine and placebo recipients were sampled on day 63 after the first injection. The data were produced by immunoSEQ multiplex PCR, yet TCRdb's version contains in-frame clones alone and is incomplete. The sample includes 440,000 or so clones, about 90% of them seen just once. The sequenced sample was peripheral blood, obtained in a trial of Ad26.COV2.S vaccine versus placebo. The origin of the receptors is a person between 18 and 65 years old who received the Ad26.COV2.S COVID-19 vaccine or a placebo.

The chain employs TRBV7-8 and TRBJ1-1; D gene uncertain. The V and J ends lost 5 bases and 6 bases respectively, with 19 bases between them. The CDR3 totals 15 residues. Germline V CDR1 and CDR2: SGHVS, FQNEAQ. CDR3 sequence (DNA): TGTGCCAGCAGCCCAGTTGGGTCTCATACCGCTGAAGCTTTCTTT. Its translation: CASSPVGSHTAEAFF.

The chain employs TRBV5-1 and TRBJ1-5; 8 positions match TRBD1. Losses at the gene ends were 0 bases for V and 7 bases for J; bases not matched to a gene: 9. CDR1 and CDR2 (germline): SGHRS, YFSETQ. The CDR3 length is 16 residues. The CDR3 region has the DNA TGCGCCAGCAGCTTGGCCGGGCAGGGGGCGGGCCAGCCCCAGCATTTT. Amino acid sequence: CASSLAGQGAGQPQHF.

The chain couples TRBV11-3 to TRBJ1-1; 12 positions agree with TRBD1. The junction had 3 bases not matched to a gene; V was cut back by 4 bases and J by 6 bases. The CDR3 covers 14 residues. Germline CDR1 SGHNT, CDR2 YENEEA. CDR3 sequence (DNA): TGTGCCAGCAGCTCGGGACAGGGGGCATCTGAAGCTTTCTTT. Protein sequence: CASSSGQGASEAFF. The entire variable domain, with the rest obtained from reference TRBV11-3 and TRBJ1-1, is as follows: EAGVVQSPRYKIIEKKQPVAFWCNPISGHNTLYWYLQNLGQGPELLIRYENEEAVDDSQLPKDRFSAERLKGVDSTLKIQPAELGDSAVYLCASSSGQGASEAFFGQGTRLTVV.

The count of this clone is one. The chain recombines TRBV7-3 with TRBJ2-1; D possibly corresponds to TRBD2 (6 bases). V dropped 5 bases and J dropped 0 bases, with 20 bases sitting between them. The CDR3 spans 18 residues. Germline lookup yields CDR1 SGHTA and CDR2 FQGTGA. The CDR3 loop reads CASSRSPGSPSSYNEQFF. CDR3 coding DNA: TGTGCCAGCAGCAGAAGCCCCGGGAGCCCGAGCTCCTACAATGAGCAGTTCTTC.

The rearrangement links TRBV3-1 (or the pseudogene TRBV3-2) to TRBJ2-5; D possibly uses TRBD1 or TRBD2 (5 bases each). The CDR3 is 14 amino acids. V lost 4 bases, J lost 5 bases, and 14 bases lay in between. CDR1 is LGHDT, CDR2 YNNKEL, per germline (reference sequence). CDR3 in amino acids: CASSPSGTEETQYF. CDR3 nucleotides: TGTGCCAGCAGCCCCTCCGGGACGGAGGAGACCCAGTACTTC.

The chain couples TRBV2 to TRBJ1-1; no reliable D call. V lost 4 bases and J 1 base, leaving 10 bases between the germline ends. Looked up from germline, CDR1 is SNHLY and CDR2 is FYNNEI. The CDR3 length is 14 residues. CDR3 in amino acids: CASSAEISNTEAFF. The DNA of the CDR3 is TGTGCCAGCAGTGCCGAGATATCGAACACTGAAGCTTTCTTT.

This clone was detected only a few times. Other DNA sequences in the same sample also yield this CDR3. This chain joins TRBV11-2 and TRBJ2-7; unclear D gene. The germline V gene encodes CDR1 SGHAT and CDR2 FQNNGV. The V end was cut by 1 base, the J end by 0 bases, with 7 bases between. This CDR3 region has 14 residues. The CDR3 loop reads CASSLAASSYEQYF. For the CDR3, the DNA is TGTGCCAGCAGCTTAGCGGCAAGCTCCTACGAGCAGTACTTC. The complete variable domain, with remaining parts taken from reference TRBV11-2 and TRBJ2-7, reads EAGVAQSPRYKIIEKRQSVAFWCNPISGHATLYWYQQILGQGPKLLIQFQNNGVVDDSQLPKDRFSAERLKGVDSTLKIQPAKLEDSAVYLCASSLAASSYEQYFGPGTRLTVT.

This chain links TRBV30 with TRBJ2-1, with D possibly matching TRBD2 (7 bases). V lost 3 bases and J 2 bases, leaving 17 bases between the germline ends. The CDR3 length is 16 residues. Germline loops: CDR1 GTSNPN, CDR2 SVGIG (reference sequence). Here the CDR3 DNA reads TGTGCCTGGAGACCCCTTGGGAGGGGGGCCTACAATGAGCAGTTCTTC. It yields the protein CAWRPLGRGAYNEQFF.

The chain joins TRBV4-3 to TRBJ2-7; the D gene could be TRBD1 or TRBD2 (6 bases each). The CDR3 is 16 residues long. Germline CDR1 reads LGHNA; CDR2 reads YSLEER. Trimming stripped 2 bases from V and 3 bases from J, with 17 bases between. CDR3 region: CASSQYYRAGSYEQYF. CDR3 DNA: TGCGCCAGCAGCCAATATTACAGGGCCGGGAGCTACGAGCAGTACTTC.

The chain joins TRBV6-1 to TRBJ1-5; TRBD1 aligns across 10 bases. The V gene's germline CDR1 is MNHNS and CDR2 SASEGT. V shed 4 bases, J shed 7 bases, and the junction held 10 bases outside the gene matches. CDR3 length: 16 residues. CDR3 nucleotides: TGTGCCAGCAGTGTTGCGACAGGGGGCGCCGGGCAGCCCCAGCATTTT. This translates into CASSVATGGAGQPQHF.

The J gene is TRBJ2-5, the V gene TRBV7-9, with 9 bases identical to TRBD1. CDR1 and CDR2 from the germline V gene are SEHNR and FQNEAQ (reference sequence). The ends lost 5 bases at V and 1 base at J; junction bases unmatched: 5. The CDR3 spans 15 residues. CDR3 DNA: TGTGCCAGCAGCCCCCGGGACAGGGTCCAAGAGACCCAGTACTTC. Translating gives CASSPRDRVQETQYF.

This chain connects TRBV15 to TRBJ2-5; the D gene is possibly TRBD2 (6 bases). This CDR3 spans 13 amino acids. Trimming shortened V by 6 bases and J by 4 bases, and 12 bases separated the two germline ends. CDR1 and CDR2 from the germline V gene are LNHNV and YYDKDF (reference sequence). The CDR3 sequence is CATSVPGVETQYF. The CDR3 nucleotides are TGTGCCACCAGTGTACCGGGGGTAGAGACCCAGTACTTC.

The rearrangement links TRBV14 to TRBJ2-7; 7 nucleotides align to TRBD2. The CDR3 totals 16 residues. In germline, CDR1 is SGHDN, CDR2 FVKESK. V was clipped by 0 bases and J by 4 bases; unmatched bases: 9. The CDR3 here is CASSQELAGEGYEQYF. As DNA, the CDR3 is TGTGCCAGCAGCCAAGAACTGGCGGGAGAGGGGTACGAGCAGTACTTC.

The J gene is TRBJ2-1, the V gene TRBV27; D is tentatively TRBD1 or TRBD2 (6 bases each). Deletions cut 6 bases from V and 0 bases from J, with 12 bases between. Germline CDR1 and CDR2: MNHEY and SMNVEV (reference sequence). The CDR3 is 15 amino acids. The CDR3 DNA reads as TGTGCCAGCAGGGGCTGGGGGGCCTCCTACAATGAGCAGTTCTTC. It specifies CASRGWGASYNEQFF.

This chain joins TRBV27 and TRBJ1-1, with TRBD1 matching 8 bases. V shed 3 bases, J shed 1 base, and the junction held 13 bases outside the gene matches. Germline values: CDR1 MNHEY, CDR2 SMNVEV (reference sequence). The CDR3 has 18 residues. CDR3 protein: CASSLRAGDRGRNTEAFF. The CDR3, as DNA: TGTGCCAGCAGTTTGAGGGCGGGAGACAGGGGAAGGAACACTGAAGCTTTCTTT.

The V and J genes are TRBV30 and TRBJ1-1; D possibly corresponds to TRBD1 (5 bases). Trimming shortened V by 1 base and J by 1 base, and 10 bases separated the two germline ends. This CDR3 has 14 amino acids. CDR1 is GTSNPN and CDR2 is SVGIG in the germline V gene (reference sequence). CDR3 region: CAWSGDGWNTEAFF. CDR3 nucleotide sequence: TGTGCCTGGAGTGGGGACGGATGGAACACTGAAGCTTTCTTT.

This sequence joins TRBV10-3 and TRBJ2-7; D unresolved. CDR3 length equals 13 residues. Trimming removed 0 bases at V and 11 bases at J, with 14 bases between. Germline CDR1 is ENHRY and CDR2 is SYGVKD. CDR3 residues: CAISESDPGEKYF. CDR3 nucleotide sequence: TGTGCCATCAGTGAGTCGGACCCCGGAGAAAAGTACTTC.

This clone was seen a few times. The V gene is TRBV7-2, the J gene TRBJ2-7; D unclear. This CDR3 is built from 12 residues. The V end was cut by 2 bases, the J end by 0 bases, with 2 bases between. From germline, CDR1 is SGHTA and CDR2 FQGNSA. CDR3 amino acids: CASSLYSYEQYF. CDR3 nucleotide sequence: TGTGCCAGCAGCTTATACTCCTACGAGCAGTACTTC.

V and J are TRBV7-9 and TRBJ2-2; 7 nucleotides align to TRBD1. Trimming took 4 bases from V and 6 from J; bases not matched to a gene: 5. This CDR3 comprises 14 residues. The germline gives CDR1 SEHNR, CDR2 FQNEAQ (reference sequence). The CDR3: CASSYRGSSGELFF. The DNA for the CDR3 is TGTGCCAGCAGCTACAGGGGTTCTTCCGGGGAGCTGTTTTTT.

CDR3 in amino acids: CASSLNPGYGDEQYF. The CDR3 DNA is TGTGCCAGCAGCTTGAATCCGGGGTACGGGGACGAGCAGTACTTC. This rearrangement joins TRBV5-4 to TRBJ2-7, with D possibly being TRBD2 (5 bases). There are 15 residues in the CDR3. Germline-derived CDR1 and CDR2 are SGHNT and YYREEE (reference sequence). V gave up 1 base and J gave up 5 bases, with 16 bases separating them.

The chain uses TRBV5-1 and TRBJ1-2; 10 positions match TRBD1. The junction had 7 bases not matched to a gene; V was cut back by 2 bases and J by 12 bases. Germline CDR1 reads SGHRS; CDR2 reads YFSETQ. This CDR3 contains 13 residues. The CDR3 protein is CASSLSGQGQDTF. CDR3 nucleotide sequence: TGCGCCAGCAGCTTATCGGGACAGGGGCAGGACACCTTC.

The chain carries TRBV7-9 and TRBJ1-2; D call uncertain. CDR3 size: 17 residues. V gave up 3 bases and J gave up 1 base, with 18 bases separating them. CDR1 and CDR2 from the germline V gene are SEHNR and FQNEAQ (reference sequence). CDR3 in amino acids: CASSFPGRGRDNYGYTF. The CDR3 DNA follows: TGTGCCAGCAGCTTCCCCGGCAGAGGGAGGGATAACTATGGCTACACCTTC.

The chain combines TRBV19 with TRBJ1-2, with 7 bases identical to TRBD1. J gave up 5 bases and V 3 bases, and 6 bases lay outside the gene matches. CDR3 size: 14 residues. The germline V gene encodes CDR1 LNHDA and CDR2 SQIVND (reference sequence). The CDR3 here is CASSIRDSLYGYTF. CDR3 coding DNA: TGTGCCAGTAGTATCCGGGACAGCTTATATGGCTACACCTTC.

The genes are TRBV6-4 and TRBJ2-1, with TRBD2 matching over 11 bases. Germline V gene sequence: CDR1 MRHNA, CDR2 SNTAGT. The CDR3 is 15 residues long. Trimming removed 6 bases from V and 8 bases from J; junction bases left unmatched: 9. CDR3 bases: TGTGCCAGCAGCCACATAGCGGGAGGGCGTTATGAGCAGTTCTTC. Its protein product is CASSHIAGGRYEQFF.

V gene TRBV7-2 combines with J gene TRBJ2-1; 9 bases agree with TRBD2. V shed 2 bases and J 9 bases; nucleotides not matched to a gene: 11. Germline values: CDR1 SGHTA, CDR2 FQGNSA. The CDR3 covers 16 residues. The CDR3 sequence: CASSLTIRGRASEQFF. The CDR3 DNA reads TGTGCCAGCAGCTTAACTATACGCGGGAGGGCCAGTGAGCAGTTCTTC.

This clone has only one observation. In DNA, the CDR3 is TGTGCCAGTCGGGGCCCCACAGATACGCAGTATTTT. Translation gives CASRGPTDTQYF. V is TRBV12-3 or TRBV12-4 and J is TRBJ2-3; D might be TRBD1 or TRBD2, each matching 5 bases. The CDR3 runs to 12 residues. V dropped 9 bases and J dropped 2 bases, with 9 bases sitting between them.